Shown below are 23 T cell receptor beta chains from a single sample sequenced in a study of blood T cell repertoires in COVID-19. The table came from immunoSEQ multiplex PCR; TCRdb's copy has only in-frame clones and leaves some out. Of around 250,000 clones listed, about 85% are singletons. The sequencing sample was made of peripheral blood. Receptors originate from a man aged 25 to 40 who had recovered from COVID-19.

The rearrangement joins TRBV9 to TRBJ1-2; D is perhaps TRBD1 (5 bases). V dropped 4 bases and J dropped 4 bases, with 14 bases sitting between them. Germline values: CDR1 SGDLS, CDR2 YYNGEE. This CDR3 is built from 14 residues. For the CDR3, the DNA is TGTGCCAGCAGCCCCCCCGGACAAAGCTATGGCTACACCTTC. Translating it yields CASSPPGQSYGYTF.

The CDR3 reads CASSEPGHTNEKLFF. The CDR3 nucleotides read TGTGCCAGCAGCGAACCCGGACATACTAATGAAAAACTGTTTTTT. This rearrangement joins TRBV7-8 to TRBJ1-4, with a weak D call TRBD1 (5 bases). Germline V gene sequence: CDR1 SGHVS, CDR2 FQNEAQ. The V and J ends lost 5 bases and 2 bases respectively, with 12 bases between them. The CDR3 covers 15 residues.

This clone was seen just once. CDR3 sequence: CASSQVGATNEQFF. In DNA, the CDR3 is TGTGCCAGCAGCCAAGTAGGGGCAACCAATGAGCAGTTCTTC. The chain links TRBV4-2 to TRBJ2-1; tentatively, D is TRBD1 (5 bases). The ends were cut back, 1 base at V and 6 bases at J, with 10 bases in the middle. This CDR3 has 14 residues. Germline values: CDR1 LGHNA, CDR2 YNFKEQ.

J is TRBJ2-4 and V is TRBV6-1, with 10 bases identical to TRBD1. Germline CDR1 reads MNHNS; CDR2 reads SASEGT. The CDR3 is 14 amino acids. The junction had 6 bases not matched to a gene; V was cut back by 3 bases and J by 10 bases. The CDR3 nucleotides are TGTGCCAGCAGTGAGGGGGGACAGGGGCGAATTCAGTACTTC. Protein sequence: CASSEGGQGRIQYF.

A remark on this clone: The identical CDR3 is also encoded by other nucleotide sequences in the sample. This chain joins TRBV5-1 and TRBJ1-1, with D uncertain. Germline CDR1 reads SGHRS; CDR2 reads YFSETQ. The ends were cut back, 3 bases at V and 2 bases at J, with 2 bases in the middle. The CDR3 loop spans 11 amino acids. CDR3 nucleotides: TGCGCCAGCAGCTCTAACACTGAAGCTTTCTTT. It codes for CASSSNTEAFF.

The genes are TRBV11-2 and TRBJ1-6, with D uncertain. Trimming took 0 bases from V and 0 from J, leaving 6 bases between them. Germline lookup yields CDR1 SGHAT and CDR2 FQNNGV. The CDR3 totals 16 residues. CDR3 region: CASSLEGSSYNSPLHF. For the CDR3, the DNA is TGTGCCAGCAGCTTAGAGGGGAGCTCCTATAATTCACCCCTCCACTTT.

This sequence joins TRBV4-1 and TRBJ1-5, with D perhaps matching TRBD1 (5 bases). With 0 bases removed from V and 7 bases from J, the gap between germline ends came to 16 bases. CDR1 and CDR2 from the germline V gene are MGHRA and YSYEKL. This CDR3 has 16 amino acids. This CDR3 is CASSQDSQGLGQPQHF. CDR3 bases: TGCGCCAGCAGCCAAGATTCCCAGGGACTAGGACAGCCCCAGCATTTT.

This chain connects TRBV19 to TRBJ1-1; 10 nucleotides agree with TRBD1. Germline CDR1 is LNHDA and CDR2 is SQIVND (reference sequence). The CDR3 extends over 14 amino acids. The ends lost 4 bases at V and 4 bases at J; junction bases unmatched: 3. DNA for the CDR3: TGTGCCAGTAGTACCTGGACAGGGGGCACTGAAGCTTTCTTT. It translates to CASSTWTGGTEAFF. The full variable domain, completed using reference TRBV19 and TRBJ1-1, is DGGITQSPKYLFRKEGQNVTLSCEQNLNHDAMYWYRQDPGQGLRLIYYSQIVNDFQKGDIAEGYSVSREKKESFPLTVTSAQKNPTAFYLCASSTWTGGTEAFFGQGTRLTVV.

This chain joins TRBV7-9 and TRBJ1-5; 9 bases are a match to TRBD1. J was trimmed by 5 bases and V by 5 bases; bases with no gene match: 4. This CDR3 has 14 residues. Germline V gene data show CDR1 as SEHNR and CDR2 as FQNEAQ (reference sequence). The DNA for the CDR3 is TGTGCCAGCAGCACCGGGACAGGGCATCAGCCCCAGCATTTT. Residues: CASSTGTGHQPQHF.

CDR3 loop: CASSQDGQGNQPQHF. CDR3 nucleotides: TGCGCCAGCAGCCAAGATGGACAGGGGAATCAGCCCCAGCATTTT. J is TRBJ1-5 and V is TRBV4-1, with 9 bases matching TRBD1. Germline CDR1 MGHRA, CDR2 YSYEKL. The junction had 1 base not matched to a gene; V was cut back by 0 bases and J by 4 bases. The CDR3 consists of 15 residues.

The V and J genes are TRBV4-1 and TRBJ1-2; TRBD1 agrees at 8 bases. CDR3 size: 15 residues. V was clipped by 1 base and J by 3 bases; unmatched bases: 4. Looked up from germline, CDR1 is MGHRA and CDR2 is YSYEKL. CDR3 bases: TGCGCCAGCAGCCAAGCCCCGGGACAGGACTATGGCTACACCTTC. Its protein is CASSQAPGQDYGYTF.

V usage is TRBV19 and J usage is TRBJ2-3; possibly TRBD2 for D (6 bases). CDR3 size: 14 residues. Trimming removed 3 bases at V and 0 bases at J, with 7 bases between. Germline CDR1 LNHDA, CDR2 SQIVND (reference sequence). The CDR3 loop is CASSMGTSTDTQYF. The DNA of the CDR3 is TGTGCCAGTAGTATGGGGACTAGCACAGATACGCAGTATTTT.

J is TRBJ2-2 and V is TRBV11-1, with TRBD2 matching over 10 bases. Germline CDR1 is SGHAT and CDR2 is FQDESV (reference sequence). The CDR3 extends over 16 amino acids. V trimming: 5 bases; J trimming: 5 bases; junction bases outside the gene matches: 8. In DNA form, the CDR3 reads TGTGCCAGCAGCCAGCGGGGGGGCTTAGAAACCGGGGAGCTGTTTTTT. Protein sequence: CASSQRGGLETGELFF. The complete variable domain, with remaining parts taken from reference TRBV11-1 and TRBJ2-2, reads EAEVAQSPRYKITEKSQAVAFWCDPISGHATLYWYRQILGQGPELLVQFQDESVVDDSQLPKDRFSAERLKGVDSTLKIQPAELGDSAMYLCASSQRGGLETGELFFGEGSRLTVL.

This clone was seen only once. This chain uses TRBV3-1 (or the pseudogene TRBV3-2) with TRBJ2-5, with 7 nucleotides matching TRBD1. This CDR3 has 14 amino acids. CDR1 is LGHDT, CDR2 YNNKEL, per germline (reference sequence). Trimming cost V 6 bases and J 9 bases; bases outside gene matches: 13. The CDR3 DNA is TGTGCCAGCAGGAAGCAGGGGGTGGACGGGGCCCAGTACTTC. Its translation: CASRKQGVDGAQYF.

Only a few counts were recorded for this clone. This chain connects TRBV2 to TRBJ2-7; 9 nucleotides agree with TRBD1. The CDR3 runs 13 residues. With V trimmed by 10 bases and J by 2 bases, 6 bases remained unmatched. Germline CDR1 reads SNHLY; CDR2 reads FYNNEI. CDR3: CATLQGAPYEQYV. The DNA of the CDR3 is TGTGCCACTCTACAGGGGGCCCCCTACGAGCAGTACGTC.

This clone was counted only a few times. CDR3 in DNA: TGTGCCAGCAGCGTAGCCGATGGGGGACAGATGAACACTGAAGCTTTCTTT. It is translated as CASSVADGGQMNTEAFF. The chain couples TRBV9 to TRBJ1-1; TRBD1 matches at 7 bases. Germline CDR1 SGDLS, CDR2 YYNGEE. Trimming cost V 0 bases and J 0 bases; bases outside gene matches: 8. This CDR3 is 17 amino acids long. The complete variable domain, with remaining parts taken from reference TRBV9 and TRBJ1-1, reads DSGVTQTPKHLITATGQRVTLRCSPRSGDLSVYWYQQSLDQGLQFLIQYYNGEERAKGNILERFSAQQFPDLHSELNLSSLELGDSALYFCASSVADGGQMNTEAFFGQGTRLTVV.

This chain links TRBV5-4 with TRBJ2-1, with D unclear. Germline V gene sequence: CDR1 SGHNT, CDR2 YYREEE (reference sequence). The length of the CDR3 is 15 residues. Trimming took 2 bases from V and 6 from J, leaving 15 bases between them. CDR3 amino acids: CASSFEDHYGNEQFF. The CDR3 DNA is TGTGCCAGCAGCTTTGAGGATCACTACGGCAATGAGCAGTTCTTC.

Concerning this clone itself: Different DNA sequences within this sample yield the same CDR3. The chain uses TRBV5-5 and TRBJ2-1, with D maybe TRBD1 (5 bases). The CDR3 length is 15 residues. Germline CDR1 and CDR2: SGHKS and YYEKEE (reference sequence). Trimming pared 0 bases from V and 0 bases from J, leaving 7 bases between. The CDR3, as DNA: TGTGCCAGCAGCTTGGAGCAGGGCTCCTACAATGAGCAGTTCTTC. The encoded protein is CASSLEQGSYNEQFF.

V is TRBV6-2 or TRBV6-3 and J is TRBJ2-1; 11 bases agree with TRBD2. This CDR3 contains 15 residues. Per germline, CDR1 MNHEY and CDR2 SVGEGT. V lost 4 bases to trimming and J lost 3 bases; unmatched junction nucleotides: 2. This chain's CDR3 is CASSLAGGLYNEQFF. The CDR3 DNA is TGTGCCAGCAGTTTAGCGGGGGGGCTCTACAATGAGCAGTTCTTC.

This clone appeared many times. The V and J genes are TRBV7-3 and TRBJ2-3, with 9 positions matching TRBD1. Germline CDR1 is SGHTA and CDR2 is FQGTGA. This CDR3 contains 16 residues. V lost 5 bases, J lost 4 bases, and 10 bases stayed unmatched. The CDR3 region is CASSPGGTGYPDTQYF. As DNA, the CDR3 is TGTGCCAGCAGCCCAGGGGGGACAGGGTACCCAGATACGCAGTATTTT.

This chain joins TRBV28 and TRBJ1-2, with D perhaps TRBD1 (5 bases). This CDR3 is built from 13 residues. V was cut by 6 bases and J by 4 bases, with 12 bases left in between. Germline V lookup: CDR1 MDHEN, CDR2 SYDVKM. Written as DNA, the CDR3 is TGTGCCAGCAGGGGGGGGGTATCCTATGGCTACACCTTC. As protein: CASRGGVSYGYTF.

The sample holds a few counts of this clone. The chain is built from TRBV19 and TRBJ1-6, with 9 bases fitting TRBD1. V was pared by 4 bases and J by 7 bases, with 5 bases of the junction left unmatched. The CDR3 totals 15 residues. CDR1 and CDR2 from the germline V gene are LNHDA and SQIVND (reference sequence). DNA for the CDR3: TGTGCCAGTAGTAACCGACAGGGGGTAAATTCACCCCTCCACTTT. It codes for CASSNRQGVNSPLHF. The whole variable domain, remainder taken from reference TRBV19 and TRBJ1-6, is DGGITQSPKYLFRKEGQNVTLSCEQNLNHDAMYWYRQDPGQGLRLIYYSQIVNDFQKGDIAEGYSVSREKKESFPLTVTSAQKNPTAFYLCASSNRQGVNSPLHFGNGTRLTVT.

This chain links TRBV5-1 with TRBJ2-3; the match to TRBD2 covers 8 bases. The CDR3 sequence is 15 residues long. Germline CDR1 reads SGHRS; CDR2 reads YFSETQ. The J segment lost 1 base and the V segment lost 4 bases, leaving 5 bases of the junction unmatched. CDR3: CASSPLTSGTDTQYF. The CDR3 region has the DNA TGCGCCAGCAGCCCACTGACTAGCGGCACAGATACGCAGTATTTT.